Sample share makes the clone carrying this T cell receptor (beta chain) medium-sized (0.01 to 0.1%). The antigen is not known. The sample is drawn from a study of read filtering for tumor transcriptome and immune sequencing. Study-level results: Correlation between methods rose after single-read clonotypes were removed.

Molecular barcoded adaptors covering alpha/delta and beta/gamma chains were used on around 370 ng RNA. In TCRdb, the reads were re-called with MiXCR into one record per CDR3 protein. The sample holds about 50,000 distinct CDR3 sequences, around 21% seen once. The V end lost 7 bases, the J end lost 4 bases, and 5 bases lay between the germline ends. Per the germline V gene, CDR1 is SGHAT and CDR2 is FQNNGV. The CDR3 has 11 amino acids. The sample comprised a population of CD138-negative cells sorted from bone marrow. This clonotype was sampled from a donor aged 40 or older with multiple myeloma. The chain employs TRBV11-2 and TRBJ2-1; D unclear. The DNA of the CDR3 is TGTGCCAGCATGGGGTACAATGAGCAGTTCTTC. It specifies CASMGYNEQFF.